This is a list of T cell receptor beta chains from one sample in a study of T cell changes during pregnancy in multiple sclerosis. Data came from immunoSEQ multiplex PCR; TCRdb stores just in-frame clones and leaves some out. The table shows some 74,000 clones, with roughly 90% occurring only once. Source: peripheral blood, taken after pregnancy. These receptors all come from a female donor in good health, enrolled as a control in a pregnancy study. The CDR3 runs from the conserved cysteine through the conserved F or W. D genes are given only for firm matches. Clone size appears in some rows only: once, few, many, or a class for an expanded clone.

NA,NA,TRBJ1-3,15,TRBV9,CASSTGLSSGNTIYF,TGTGCCAGCAGCACGGGACTTAGCTCTGGAAACACCATATATTTT
NA,TRBD2,TRBJ2-1,17,TRBV28,CASTSAGELSSYNEQFF,TGTGCCAGCACCTCGGCGGGGGAATTAAGCTCCTACAATGAGCAGTTCTTC
NA,NA,TRBJ1-5,17,TRBV7-9,CASSLGRLGYSNQPQHF,TGTGCCAGCAGCTTAGGGCGGCTAGGATATAGCAATCAGCCCCAGCATTTT
NA,NA,TRBJ1-2,14,TRBV7-6,CASSLVPGIDGYTF,TGTGCCAGCAGCCTCGTCCCGGGGATAGATGGCTACACCTTC
NA,NA,TRBJ2-7,17,TRBV7-2,CASTPNTGIHPFYEQYF,TGTGCCAGCACTCCTAATACAGGGATTCACCCTTTCTACGAGCAGTACTTC
NA,TRBD1,TRBJ2-7,14,TRBV5-1,CASSGTGDVDEQYF,TGCGCCAGCAGCGGGACAGGGGACGTCGACGAGCAGTACTTC
once,NA,TRBJ1-5,15,TRBV5-8,CASSLGQHSNQPQHF,TGTGCCAGCAGCTTGGGACAGCATAGCAATCAGCCCCAGCATTTT
NA,NA,TRBJ1-1,14,TRBV5-1,CASSLDRVGTEAFF,TGCGCCAGCAGCTTGGACCGGGTTGGGACTGAAGCTTTCTTT
NA,TRBD1,TRBJ2-1,16,TRBV5-4,CASSLGGQGAHNEQFF,TGTGCCAGCAGCTTGGGGGGACAGGGGGCGCACAATGAGCAGTTCTTC
NA,NA,TRBJ2-3,15,TRBV19,CASSIGGARTDTQYF,TGTGCCAGTAGTATCGGCGGGGCCCGCACAGATACGCAGTATTTT
NA,TRBD1,TRBJ1-1,14,TRBV30,CAWSVGGGNTEAFF,TGTGCCTGGAGTGTAGGGGGCGGAAACACTGAAGCTTTCTTT
NA,NA,TRBJ2-2,12,TRBV2,CASEQGTGELFF,TGTGCCAGTGAACAGGGTACCGGGGAGCTGTTTTTT
NA,NA,TRBJ2-3,14,TRBV6-4,CASSEGAEDDTQYF,TGTGCCAGCAGTGAGGGAGCTGAGGATGATACGCAGTATTTT
NA,TRBD2,TRBJ2-5,16,TRBV7-8,CASSPRPGTTKETQYF,TGTGCCAGCAGCCCCCGCCCCGGGACTACAAAAGAGACCCAGTACTTC
once,TRBD2,TRBJ2-1,16,TRBV27,CASSFLGTSGGDEQFF,TGTGCCAGCAGTTTCCTGGGGACTAGCGGGGGGGATGAGCAGTTCTTC
once,TRBD2,TRBJ2-5,15,TRBV2,CASSETSGGAKTQYF,TGTGCCAGCAGCGAGACTAGCGGGGGGGCCAAGACCCAGTACTTC
NA,NA,TRBJ1-1,13,TRBV6-5,CASSYSTGFEAFF,TGTGCCAGCAGTTACTCGACGGGATTTGAAGCTTTCTTT
NA,TRBD2,TRBJ2-1,14,TRBV29-1,CSAVAGGTYNEQFF,TGCAGCGCCGTAGCGGGGGGGACCTACAATGAGCAGTTCTTC
once,NA,TRBJ2-4,18,TRBV28,CASRRDFLTAKSSFIQYF,TGTGCCAGCAGAAGAGATTTTTTGACAGCAAAAAGTTCATTCATTCAGTACTTC
NA,NA,TRBJ1-2,15,TRBV2,CASILGTGTVYGYTF,TGTGCCAGCATCCTGGGAACAGGAACGGTCTATGGCTACACCTTC
NA,NA,TRBJ2-4,15,TRBV6-5,CASRQRSLAKNIQYF,TGTGCCAGCAGACAGAGATCACTAGCCAAAAACATTCAGTACTTC
NA,TRBD2,TRBJ2-5,15,TRBV6-5,CASSPRAGRSVEQYF,TGTGCCAGCAGTCCGCGAGCGGGACGGTCCGTGGAGCAGTACTTC
once,TRBD1,TRBJ1-2,14,TRBV5-8,CASSLTGANYGYTF,TGTGCCAGCAGCTTGACAGGGGCTAACTATGGCTACACCTTC
NA,NA,TRBJ1-1,12,TRBV25-1,CASSTANTEAFF,TGTGCCAGCAGTACAGCGAACACTGAAGCTTTCTTT
NA,NA,TRBJ2-3,17,TRBV4-2,CASRARLTGGFTDTQYF,TGTGCCAGCAGGGCGCGGTTGACGGGGGGCTTCACAGATACGCAGTATTTT
NA,TRBD1,TRBJ2-1,12,TRBV28,CASSPDRGASFF,TGTGCCAGCAGTCCTGACAGGGGGGCGTCGTTCTTC
NA,TRBD2,TRBJ2-7,16,TRBV9,CASSVGLREGRDEQYF,TGTGCCAGCAGCGTAGGTTTGCGGGAGGGCCGGGACGAGCAGTACTTC
NA,TRBD1,TRBJ1-5,15,TRBV10-3,CAISERQGVSQPQHF,TGTGCCATCAGTGAGAGACAGGGGGTGAGTCAGCCCCAGCATTTT
NA,NA,TRBJ2-3,15,TRBV5-1,CASSLGATRTDTQYF,TGCGCCAGCAGCTTAGGAGCGACCCGCACAGATACGCAGTATTTT
NA,NA,TRBJ1-5,15,TRBV27,CASSLNSYSNQPQHF,TGTGCCAGCAGTTTGAACAGCTATAGCAATCAGCCCCAGCATTTT
NA,TRBD1,TRBJ2-1,16,TRBV6-4,CASSVAGQGAPNEQFF,TGTGCCAGCAGTGTCGCGGGACAGGGGGCCCCCAATGAGCAGTTCTTC
NA,TRBD1,TRBJ2-7,16,TRBV7-9,CASSSFRQGAPFEQYF,TGTGCCAGCAGCTCCTTCCGGCAGGGGGCGCCGTTCGAGCAGTACTTC
NA,NA,TRBJ1-2,15,TRBV5-1,CASSLEAGANYGYTF,TGCGCCAGCAGCTTGGAAGCAGGGGCGAACTATGGCTACACCTTC
NA,NA,TRBJ2-7,15,TRBV2,CASSEETGPDYEQYF,TGTGCCAGCAGTGAGGAGACAGGCCCCGACTACGAGCAGTACTTC
NA,NA,TRBJ1-1,12,TRBV28,CASSSPGTEAFF,TGTGCCAGCAGCTCCCCAGGCACTGAAGCTTTCTTT
NA,TRBD2,TRBJ2-2,16,TRBV6-5,CASSHLAGGNTGELFF,TGTGCCAGCAGTCACTTAGCGGGGGGGAACACCGGGGAGCTGTTTTTT